This T cell receptor beta chain is from a study of cytotoxic CD8 clonotypes in ibrutinib-treated CLL. Study at large: The patients, about a dozen relapsed/refractory and around 15 treatment-naive, included about 17 who were IGHV unmutated. Response samples were taken after a median approximately 13 months of treatment, range 6 to 36. Mean productive templates were approximately 230,000; mean productive rearrangements were about 90,000.

Clones were sequenced by immunoSEQ multiplex PCR, and TCRdb holds only the in-frame ones, with some missing. The sample has fewer than 400,000 clones, over 60% seen once. This clone was observed a few times. The CDR3 sequence is 17 residues long. CDR1 MNHEY and CDR2 SMNVEV come from the germline V gene (reference sequence). With V trimmed by 7 bases and J by 1 base, 15 bases remained unmatched. Roughly 1.8 micrograms of genomic DNA from cryopreserved PBMCs went into TCR beta libraries. The chain employs TRBV27 and TRBJ1-2; 7 bases align to TRBD1. The sample here was PBMCs, taken after 36 months of ibrutinib treatment. The sequence was obtained from a human donor with chronic lymphocytic leukemia. CDR3 DNA: TGTGCCAGCACCTCCACAGAGGGGGACAGATTTAACTATGGCTACACCTTC. Translation: CASTSTEGDRFNYGYTF.